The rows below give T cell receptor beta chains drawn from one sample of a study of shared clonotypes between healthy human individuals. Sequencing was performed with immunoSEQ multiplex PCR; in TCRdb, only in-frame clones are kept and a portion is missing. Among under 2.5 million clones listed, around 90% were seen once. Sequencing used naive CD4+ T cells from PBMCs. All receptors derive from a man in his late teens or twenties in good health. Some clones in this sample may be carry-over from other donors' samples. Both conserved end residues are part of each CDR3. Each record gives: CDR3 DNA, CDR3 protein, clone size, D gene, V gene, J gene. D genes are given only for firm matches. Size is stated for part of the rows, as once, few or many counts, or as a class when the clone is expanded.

TGTGCCAGCACCTTCACGGGGGGAGATCAGCCCCAGCATTTT	CASTFTGGDQPQHF	-	-	TRBV5-5	TRBJ1-5
TGTGCCAGCAGTTTATCCGGGGGAGGTAGCAATCAGCCCCAGCATTTT	CASSLSGGGSNQPQHF	-	-	TRBV28	TRBJ1-5
TGTGCCAGCAGCCCAAACAGGGGTCGGTACTTC	CASSPNRGRYF	once	TRBD1	TRBV14	TRBJ2-7
TGCAGTGAAGGGGGAGGGATATATCAGCCCCAGCATTTT	CSEGGGIYQPQHF	-	-	TRBV29-1	TRBJ1-5
TGTGCCAGCAGTCTTGAAGCTTTCTTT	CASSLEAFF	-	-	TRBV27	TRBJ1-1
TGTGCCAGCAGCTTATGGGGGGCCGTGGTCGGGGAGCTGTTTTTT	CASSLWGAVVGELFF	-	-	TRBV11-2	TRBJ2-2
TGTGCCAGCACCCCCCGAGGGGCCTCCTACAATGAGCAGTTCTTC	CASTPRGASYNEQFF	-	-	TRBV9	TRBJ2-1
TGTGCCAGCAGTTCGAATACGGGAATCCCTAATGAAAAACTGTTTTTT	CASSSNTGIPNEKLFF	-	-	TRBV28	TRBJ1-4
TGCAGCGTTGCAGGGGTCCTGCACGAGACCCAGTACTTC	CSVAGVLHETQYF	-	-	TRBV29-1	TRBJ2-5
TGTGCCAGTAGTATTTATGGGGGCTCGATCGGGGAGCTGTTTTTT	CASSIYGGSIGELFF	-	-	TRBV19	TRBJ2-2
TGTGCCAGCAGTTACTCGCGGGAGATCTACAATGAGCAGTTCTTC	CASSYSREIYNEQFF	once	TRBD2	TRBV6-5	TRBJ2-1
TGTGCCAGCAGACCGGGACAGGGGGGGACCGGGGAGCTGTTTTTT	CASRPGQGGTGELFF	once	TRBD1	TRBV2	TRBJ2-2
TGTGCCAGCTCACCCAGACAGCTGACTAGCGGGAGTGGGTACGAGCAGTACTTC	CASSPRQLTSGSGYEQYF	-	TRBD2	TRBV18	TRBJ2-7
TGTGCCAGTAGAACCGGGACAGGGAACACCGGGGAGCTGTTTTTT	CASRTGTGNTGELFF	-	TRBD1	TRBV19	TRBJ2-2
TGTGCCAGCAGACGGCACTCCTACGAGCAGTACTTC	CASRRHSYEQYF	-	-	TRBV28	TRBJ2-7